Listed below are T cell receptor beta chains from one sample, sequenced in a study of T cell repertoires in cytomegalovirus infection. Their antigens are not known. One entry per CDR3 protein, called by TCRdb with MiXCR from the reads. The sample contains approximately 990,000 distinct CDR3 sequences, 31% of which appear only once. Material: cultured CD8+ T cells from PBMCs, obtained from culture after CMV antigen stimulation. The receptors here all came from a human donor in good health (CMV status not recorded). Some clones in this sample may be carry-over from other donors' samples. CDR3s include the opening cysteine and the closing phenylalanine or tryptophan. The order of the fields is V gene, J gene, CDR3 protein.

V: TRBV27
J: TRBJ1-2
CDR3: CASSGSQGFGGYTF

V: TRBV5-6
J: TRBJ1-2
CDR3: CASSLAVLAPYYGYTF

V: TRBV4-1
J: TRBJ1-5
CDR3: CASSQGRASNQPQHF

V: TRBV7-4
J: TRBJ2-1
CDR3: CASSPPRTNNEQFF

V: TRBV11-2
J: TRBJ2-1
CDR3: CASSWGFSYNEQFF

V: TRBV4-1
J: TRBJ2-2
CDR3: CASSQDGNPGELFF

V: TRBV27
J: TRBJ2-1
CDR3: CASKAGYNEQFF

V: TRBV5-4
J: TRBJ1-4
CDR3: CASSLDFSATNEKLFF

V: TRBV20-1
J: TRBJ2-3
CDR3: CSARQERVVTDTQYF

V: TRBV6-5
J: TRBJ2-1
CDR3: CASSYGTGASEQFF

V: TRBV7-3
J: TRBJ2-5
CDR3: CASSPTGSTKETQYF

V: TRBV7-6
J: TRBJ1-2
CDR3: CASSRRDRDDNYGYTF

V: TRBV6-2/TRBV6-3
J: TRBJ1-1
CDR3: CASSASGAVNTEAFF

V: TRBV6-2/TRBV6-3
J: TRBJ1-1
CDR3: CASSYERTNTEAFF

V: TRBV28
J: TRBJ2-1
CDR3: CASGDRLGYNEQFF

V: TRBV5-6
J: TRBJ1-1
CDR3: CASSQGGGLLGAEAFF

V: TRBV27
J: TRBJ1-5
CDR3: CASGGGGQPQHF

V: TRBV27
J: TRBJ1-4
CDR3: CASSPGTGIIEKLFF

V: TRBV5-1
J: TRBJ1-1
CDR3: CASSLIHAPDTEAFF

V: TRBV6-6
J: TRBJ1-1
CDR3: CASIKGRTTEAFF